These T cell receptor beta chains were read from a single sample in a study of shared clonotypes between healthy human individuals. Generated by immunoSEQ multiplex PCR, the TCRdb table keeps only in-frame clones and is missing some. The sample carries under 1,900,000 clones, 98% to 99% recorded once. The sample taken for sequencing was naive CD4+ T cells sorted from blood. Source of these receptors: a man aged 25 to 40 in good health. Both conserved end residues are part of each CDR3. Fields, in order: D gene, clone size, V gene, J gene, CDR3 DNA, CDR3 protein. The D gene is left open where the match is weak. Not every row has a clone size; where given, it reads once, few, many or a size class.

D: NA; size: NA; V: TRBV19; J: TRBJ2-5; DNA: TGTGCCAGTAGTATCGAGGAGACCCAGTACTTC; CDR3: CASSIEETQYF
D: TRBD2; size: NA; V: TRBV11-1; J: TRBJ2-1; DNA: TGTGCCAGCACCTTCGGACTAGCGGGGTACAATGAGCAGTTCTTC; CDR3: CASTFGLAGYNEQFF
D: NA; size: NA; V: TRBV18; J: TRBJ2-3; DNA: TGTGCCAGCTCACCCCGCGGAGGCGCAGATACGCAGTATTTT; CDR3: CASSPRGGADTQYF
D: NA; size: once; V: TRBV7-2; J: TRBJ1-1; DNA: TGTGCCAGCAGCTTAGCGGGTAGGAGTGAAGCTTTCTTT; CDR3: CASSLAGRSEAFF
D: NA; size: NA; V: TRBV5-8; J: TRBJ2-2; DNA: TGTGCCAGCAGCTTGGAGTGGGACACCGGGGAGCTGTTTTTT; CDR3: CASSLEWDTGELFF
D: TRBD2; size: NA; V: TRBV7-2; J: TRBJ2-7; DNA: TGTGCCGCTAGCGGGAGGGCCGGTAACGAGCAGTACTTC; CDR3: CAASGRAGNEQYF
D: NA; size: once; V: TRBV11-2; J: TRBJ2-4; DNA: TGTGCCAGCAGCTCGGACAGCAAAAACATTCAGTACTTC; CDR3: CASSSDSKNIQYF
D: NA; size: NA; V: TRBV7-2; J: TRBJ2-3; DNA: TGTGCCAGCAGATTAGTGGCCAGTAGCACAGATACGCAGTATTTT; CDR3: CASRLVASSTDTQYF
D: TRBD2; size: NA; V: TRBV18; J: TRBJ2-7; DNA: TGTGCCAGCTCACCACGAATTCAGGGACTAGCGAGACAAACCTACGAGCAGTACTTC; CDR3: CASSPRIQGLARQTYEQYF
D: TRBD1; size: NA; V: TRBV5-5; J: TRBJ2-1; DNA: TGTGCCAGCAGCTTGGGGACAGGGGTCACCTACAATGAGCAGTTCTTC; CDR3: CASSLGTGVTYNEQFF
D: NA; size: NA; V: TRBV18; J: TRBJ2-2; DNA: TGTGCCAGCTCACCAAAAGGGGACACCGGGGAGCTGTTTTTT; CDR3: CASSPKGDTGELFF
D: NA; size: NA; V: TRBV15; J: TRBJ1-1; DNA: TGTGCCACCAGCAGGAGCCTCGGACCGAACACTGAAGCTTTCTTT; CDR3: CATSRSLGPNTEAFF
D: NA; size: NA; V: TRBV5-6; J: TRBJ1-1; DNA: TGTGCCAGCAGCTGGAGGGGTAGGGGACCGGACACTGAAGCTTTCTTT; CDR3: CASSWRGRGPDTEAFF
D: NA; size: once; V: TRBV27; J: TRBJ1-3; DNA: TGTGCCAGCAGTGAGAGGGTCTCTGGAAACACCATATATTTT; CDR3: CASSERVSGNTIYF
D: TRBD2; size: NA; V: TRBV13; J: TRBJ2-7; DNA: TGTGCCAGCAGCCGCCGGACTAGCGGGGTGTCGGAGCAGTACTTC; CDR3: CASSRRTSGVSEQYF
D: NA; size: NA; V: TRBV7-9; J: TRBJ2-3; DNA: TGTGCCAGCAGCGCAACCAGGGGCAGTCTTACTCATACGCAGTATTTT; CDR3: CASSATRGSLTHTQYF
D: TRBD2; size: NA; V: TRBV7-9; J: TRBJ2-5; DNA: TGTGCCAGCAGCTTATTTTCCATAGCGGGGGGAGGAGAGACCCAGTACTTC; CDR3: CASSLFSIAGGGETQYF
D: TRBD2; size: NA; V: TRBV6-1; J: TRBJ2-7; DNA: TGTGCCAGCAGTGCACTAGCGGGAGGGCCGTCGGTGTCCTACGAGCAGTACTTC; CDR3: CASSALAGGPSVSYEQYF
D: NA; size: NA; V: TRBV27; J: TRBJ1-5; DNA: TGTGCCAGCAGTCCCCTACAGGGCCTCAATCAGCCCCAGCATTTT; CDR3: CASSPLQGLNQPQHF
D: NA; size: NA; V: TRBV7-9; J: TRBJ2-7; DNA: TGTGCCAGCAGCATACAGGAAACCTACGAGCAGTACTTC; CDR3: CASSIQETYEQYF
D: TRBD2; size: NA; V: TRBV6-1; J: TRBJ2-1; DNA: TGTGCCAGCAGGACTACTAGCGGGGCCTACAATGAGCAGTTCTTC; CDR3: CASRTTSGAYNEQFF
D: TRBD1; size: NA; V: TRBV7-6; J: TRBJ1-5; DNA: TGTGCCAGCAGCACAGGGGACAGGGGAAGCAATCAGCCCCAGCATTTT; CDR3: CASSTGDRGSNQPQHF
D: NA; size: NA; V: TRBV5-1; J: TRBJ2-3; DNA: TGCGCCAGCAGCTTGCCGCAGACTCGCACAGATACGCAGTATTTT; CDR3: CASSLPQTRTDTQYF
D: TRBD1; size: NA; V: TRBV10-3; J: TRBJ2-2; DNA: TGTGCCATCAGTGCCCTCGGACAGGGGAGGTCGACCGGGGAGCTGTTTTTT; CDR3: CAISALGQGRSTGELFF
D: NA; size: NA; V: TRBV19; J: TRBJ1-4; DNA: TGTGCCAGTAGTAAAAAGGGGGGCACTAATGAAAAACTGTTTTTT; CDR3: CASSKKGGTNEKLFF
D: TRBD1; size: NA; V: TRBV29-1; J: TRBJ2-7; DNA: TGCAGCGTTGAAGACACAGGGGTAGACGAGCAGTACTTC; CDR3: CSVEDTGVDEQYF
D: NA; size: NA; V: TRBV6-5; J: TRBJ2-1; DNA: TGTGCCAGCAGTCCTAGGTCCGGTGAGCAGTTCTTC; CDR3: CASSPRSGEQFF
D: TRBD2; size: NA; V: TRBV29-1; J: TRBJ2-3; DNA: TGCAGCGTTGGTTTTAGGACTAGCGGTAGCACAGATACGCAGTATTTT; CDR3: CSVGFRTSGSTDTQYF
D: TRBD1; size: NA; V: TRBV7-2; J: TRBJ1-2; DNA: TGTGCCAGCAGCTTACAAACAGGGGACTTCTATGGCTACACCTTC; CDR3: CASSLQTGDFYGYTF